Presented here are 5 T cell receptor beta chains from one specimen sequenced in a study of shared clonotypes between healthy human individuals. Assay: immunoSEQ multiplex PCR; the TCRdb copy retains only in-frame clones and omits some. The repertoire holds 950,000 to 1,300,000 clones, with around 76% as singletons. Input material: memory CD4+ T cells sorted from blood. This sample's subset: CD45RA-negative fraction. These receptors were collected from a man younger than 35 in good health.

This clone was observed a few times. V gene TRBV30 combines with J gene TRBJ1-6; D might be TRBD1 (6 bases). This CDR3 has 13 residues. Trimming took off 3 bases at V and 10 bases at J, with 13 bases between the two ends. Per germline, CDR1 GTSNPN and CDR2 SVGIG (reference sequence). Written as DNA, the CDR3 is TGTGCCTGGAGGGTGGACAGACTGTCACCCCTCCACTTT. It encodes CAWRVDRLSPLHF.

This clone was picked up one time. V gene TRBV15 combines with J gene TRBJ2-5, with TRBD1 identical over 8 bases. The CDR3 covers 14 residues. Germline V gene sequence: CDR1 LNHNV, CDR2 YYDKDF (reference sequence). V shed 4 bases and J 5 bases; nucleotides not matched to a gene: 6. The CDR3 region has the DNA TGTGCCACCAGCACGGACAGGGTAGGGGAGACCCAGTACTTC. This encodes CATSTDRVGETQYF.

V gene TRBV10-1 combines with J gene TRBJ1-4, with 7 nucleotides matching TRBD1. Germline V gives CDR1 WNHNN, CDR2 SYGVQD (reference sequence). The CDR3 runs to 17 residues. After removal of 3 bases from V and 1 base from J, the junction contained 8 bases not matched to a gene. The CDR3 sequence: CASSEQDRIVTNEKLFF. CDR3 sequence (DNA): TGCGCCAGCAGTGAACAGGACAGGATTGTAACTAATGAAAAACTGTTTTTT.

This clone has only a few counts. The chain uses TRBV6-1 and TRBJ2-1; D remains ambiguous. Looked up from germline, CDR1 is MNHNS and CDR2 is SASEGT. V lost 4 bases and J lost 0, with 10 bases in between. The CDR3 contains 15 residues. The CDR3 region is CASSGKGYSYNEQFF. The CDR3 bases are TGTGCCAGCAGTGGCAAAGGGTACTCCTACAATGAGCAGTTCTTC.

V and J are TRBV4-1 and TRBJ2-2; TRBD1 agrees at 7 bases. CDR3 length: 14 residues. The ends lost 6 bases at V and 6 bases at J; junction bases unmatched: 7. Germline V gives CDR1 MGHRA, CDR2 YSYEKL. The CDR3 DNA sequence: TGCGCCAGCAGTAAGGGGGCAGCCTCCGGGGAGCTGTTTTTT. As protein: CASSKGAASGELFF.